This note documents a single T cell receptor (beta chain) sequence. This entry is derived from a study of blood T cell repertoires in COVID-19. Study-wide context: There were acute and convalescent COVID-19 samples, and they came from the United States, Italy and Spain.

This CDR3 contains 13 residues. The ends were cut back, 2 bases at V and 9 bases at J, with 12 bases in the middle. Germline values: CDR1 SGDLS, CDR2 YYNGEE. Per the study methods: Researchers report that nucleated cell counts were estimated from reference gene primer amplification. Libraries were prepared by immunoSEQ multiplex PCR; TCRdb keeps only in-frame clonotypes and omits some of them. From that table come the V and J calls and clone size; the DNA was used to work out D and trimming. The sample holds around 150,000 clones, about 80% seen once. Sequencing was performed on peripheral blood. The gene calls are TRBV9 and TRBJ2-1; D may be TRBD1 (6 bases). The TCR sequence derives from a woman over 75 with acute or convalescent COVID-19. The CDR3 DNA reads as TGTGCCAGCAGCGTTACAGGGCAAGGTGAGCAGTTCTTC. Translated, it gives CASSVTGQGEQFF.